This T cell receptor (beta chain) was profiled in a study of T and B cells in COVID-19 patients. Blood genomic DNA input for TRB amplification was 250-500 ng. Germline CDR1 and CDR2: DFQATT and SNEGSKA (reference sequence). V lost 2 bases and J lost 5; bases outside the gene matches: 13. The CDR3 runs 16 residues. Multiplex PCR with BIOMED2 TRB-A/B primer pools amplified TRB rearrangements. Each CDR3 protein gets one entry after TCRdb re-called the multiplex PCR reads with MiXCR. Of under 20,000 distinct CDR3 sequences in the sample, under 35% were seen once. The chain couples TRBV20-1 to TRBJ2-3; 7 nucleotides match TRBD2. The material sequenced was blood. The TCR originated in a human donor who had recovered from COVID-19. Here the CDR3 DNA reads TGCAGTGCTAGAAGGGGCGCGGCGGGAGAGGGAGATACGCAGTATTTT. This translates into CSARRGAAGEGDTQYF.